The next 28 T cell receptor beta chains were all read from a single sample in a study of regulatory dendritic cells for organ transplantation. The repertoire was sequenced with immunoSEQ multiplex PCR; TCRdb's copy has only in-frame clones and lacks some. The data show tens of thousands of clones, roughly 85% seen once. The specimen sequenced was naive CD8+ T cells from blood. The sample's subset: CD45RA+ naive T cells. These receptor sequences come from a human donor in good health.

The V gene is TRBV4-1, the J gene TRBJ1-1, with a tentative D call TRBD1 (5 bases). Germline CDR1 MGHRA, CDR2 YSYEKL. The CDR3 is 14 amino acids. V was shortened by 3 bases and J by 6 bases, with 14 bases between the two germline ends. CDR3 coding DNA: TGCGCCAGCAGCCAGACCCGGGGGAGGGCTGAAGCTTTCTTT. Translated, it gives CASSQTRGRAEAFF.

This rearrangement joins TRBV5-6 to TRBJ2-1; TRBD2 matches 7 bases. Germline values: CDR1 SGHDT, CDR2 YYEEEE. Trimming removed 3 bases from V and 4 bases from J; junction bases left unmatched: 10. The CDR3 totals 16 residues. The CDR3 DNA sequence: TGTGCCAGCAGCTCCTTCCTTGCGGGGGAATACAATGAGCAGTTCTTC. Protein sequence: CASSSFLAGEYNEQFF.

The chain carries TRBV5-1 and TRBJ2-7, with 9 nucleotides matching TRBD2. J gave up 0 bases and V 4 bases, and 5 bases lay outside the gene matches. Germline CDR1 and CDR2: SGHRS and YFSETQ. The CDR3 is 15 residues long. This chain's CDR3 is CASSTYSGSSYEQYF. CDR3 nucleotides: TGCGCCAGCAGCACCTATAGCGGGAGCTCCTACGAGCAGTACTTC.

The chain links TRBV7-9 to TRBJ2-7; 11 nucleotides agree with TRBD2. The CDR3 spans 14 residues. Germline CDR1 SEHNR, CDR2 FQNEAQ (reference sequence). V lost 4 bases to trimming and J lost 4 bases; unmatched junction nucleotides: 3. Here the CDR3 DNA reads TGTGCCAGCAGCTCACTAGCGGGGGCATACGAGCAGTACTTC. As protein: CASSSLAGAYEQYF. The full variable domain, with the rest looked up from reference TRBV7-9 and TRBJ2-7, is DTGVSQNPRHKITKRGQNVTFRCDPISEHNRLYWYRQTLGQGPEFLTYFQNEAQLEKSRLLSDRFSAERPKGSFSTLEIQRTEQGDSAMYLCASSSLAGAYEQYFGPGTRLTVT.

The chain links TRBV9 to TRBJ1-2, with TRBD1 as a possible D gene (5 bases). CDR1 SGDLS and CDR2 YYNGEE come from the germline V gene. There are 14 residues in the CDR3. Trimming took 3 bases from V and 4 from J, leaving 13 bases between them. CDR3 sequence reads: CASSAGGTLYGYTF. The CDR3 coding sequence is TGTGCCAGCAGCGCGGGGGGTACTCTCTATGGCTACACCTTC.

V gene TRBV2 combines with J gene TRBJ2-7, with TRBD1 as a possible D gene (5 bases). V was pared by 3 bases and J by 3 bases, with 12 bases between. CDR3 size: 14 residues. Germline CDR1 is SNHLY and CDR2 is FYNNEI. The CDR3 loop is CASSEVDTHYEQYF. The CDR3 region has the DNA TGTGCCAGCAGTGAGGTGGACACCCACTACGAGCAGTACTTC.

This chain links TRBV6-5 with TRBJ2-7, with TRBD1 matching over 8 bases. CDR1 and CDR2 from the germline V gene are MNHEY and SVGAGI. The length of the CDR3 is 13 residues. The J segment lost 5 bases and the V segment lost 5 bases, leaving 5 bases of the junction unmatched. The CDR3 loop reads CASSQPGQDEQYF. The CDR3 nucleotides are TGTGCCAGCAGTCAACCGGGACAGGACGAGCAGTACTTC.

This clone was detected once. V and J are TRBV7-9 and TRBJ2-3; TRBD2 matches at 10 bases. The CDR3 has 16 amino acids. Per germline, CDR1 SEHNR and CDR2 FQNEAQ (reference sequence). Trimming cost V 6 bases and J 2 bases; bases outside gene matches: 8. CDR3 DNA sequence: TGTGCCAGCAGACCAAAAGCGGGGGGGAACACAGATACGCAGTATTTT. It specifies CASRPKAGGNTDTQYF.

In nucleotides, the CDR3 is TGCAGCGTTGAATCTGAACAGAAAAAACTGTTTTTT. Amino acids: CSVESEQKKLFF. The chain recombines TRBV29-1 with TRBJ1-4; D remains ambiguous. Trimming left V 2 bases short and J 9 bases short, with 10 bases between. Germline CDR1 reads SQVTM; CDR2 reads ANQGSEA. The CDR3 covers 12 residues.

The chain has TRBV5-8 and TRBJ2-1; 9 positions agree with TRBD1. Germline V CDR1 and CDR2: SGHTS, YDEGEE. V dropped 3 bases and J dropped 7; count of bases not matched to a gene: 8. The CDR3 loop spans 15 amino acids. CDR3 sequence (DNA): TGTGCCAGCAGCTCCCCGGGACAGGGTTCTAATGAGCAGTTCTTC. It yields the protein CASSSPGQGSNEQFF.

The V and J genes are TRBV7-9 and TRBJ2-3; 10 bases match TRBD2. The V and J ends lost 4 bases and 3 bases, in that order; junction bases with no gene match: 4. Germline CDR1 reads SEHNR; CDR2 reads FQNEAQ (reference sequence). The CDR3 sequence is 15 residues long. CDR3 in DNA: TGTGCCAGCAGCTCCAGCGGGGGGGGAACAGATACGCAGTATTTT. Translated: CASSSSGGGTDTQYF.

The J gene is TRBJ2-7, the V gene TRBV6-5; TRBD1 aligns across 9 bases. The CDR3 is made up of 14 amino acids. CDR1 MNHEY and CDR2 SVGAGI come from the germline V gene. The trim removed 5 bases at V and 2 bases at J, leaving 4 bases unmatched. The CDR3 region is CASSLGTGTYEQYF. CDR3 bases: TGTGCCAGCAGTCTCGGGACAGGGACCTACGAGCAGTACTTC.

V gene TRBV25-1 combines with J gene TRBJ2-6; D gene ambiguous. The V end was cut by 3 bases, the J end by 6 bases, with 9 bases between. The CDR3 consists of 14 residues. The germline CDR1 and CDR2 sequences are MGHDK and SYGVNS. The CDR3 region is CASSDQAMANVLTF. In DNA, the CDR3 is TGTGCCAGCAGTGACCAGGCTATGGCCAACGTCCTGACTTTC.

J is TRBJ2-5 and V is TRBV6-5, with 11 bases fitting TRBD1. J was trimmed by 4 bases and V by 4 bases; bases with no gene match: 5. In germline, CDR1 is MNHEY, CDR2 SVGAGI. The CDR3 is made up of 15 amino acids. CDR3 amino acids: CASSFGTGGGETQYF. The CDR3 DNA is TGTGCCAGCAGTTTCGGGACAGGGGGGGGAGAGACCCAGTACTTC.

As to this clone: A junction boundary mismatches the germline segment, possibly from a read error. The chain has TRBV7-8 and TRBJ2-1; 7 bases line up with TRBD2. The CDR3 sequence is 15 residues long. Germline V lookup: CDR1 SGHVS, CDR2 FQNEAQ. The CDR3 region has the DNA TGTGCCAGCAGCATAGCGGGCCTTTCCTACAATGAGCAGTTCTTC. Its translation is CASSIAGLSYNEQFF.

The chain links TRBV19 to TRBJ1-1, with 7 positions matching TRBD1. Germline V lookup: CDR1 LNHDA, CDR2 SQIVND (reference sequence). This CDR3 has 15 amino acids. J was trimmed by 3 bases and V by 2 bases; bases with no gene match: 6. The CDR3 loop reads CASSISYRGDTEAFF. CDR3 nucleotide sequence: TGTGCCAGTAGTATATCCTACAGGGGCGACACTGAAGCTTTCTTT.

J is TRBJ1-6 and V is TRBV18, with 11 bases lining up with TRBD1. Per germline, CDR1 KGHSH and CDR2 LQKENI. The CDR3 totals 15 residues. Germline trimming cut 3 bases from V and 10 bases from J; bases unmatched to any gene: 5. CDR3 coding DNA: TGTGCCAGCTCACCGGACAGGGGGCGAGGGTCACCCCTCCACTTT. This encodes CASSPDRGRGSPLHF.

The CDR3 bases are TGTGCCAGCAGCCCCGGCGGGGCGGTAGGAAACACCATATATTTT. This translates into CASSPGGAVGNTIYF. The V and J genes are TRBV13 and TRBJ1-3, with D maybe TRBD1 (5 bases). CDR3 length equals 15 residues. The germline V and J ends were trimmed by 5 bases and 4 bases, with 15 bases remaining between them. Germline-derived CDR1 and CDR2 are PRHDT and FYEKMQ (reference sequence). Supplemented by reference TRBV13 and TRBJ1-3, the full variable domain reads AAGVIQSPRHLIKEKRETATLKCYPIPRHDTVYWYQQGPGQDPQFLISFYEKMQSDKGSIPDRFSAQQFSDYHSELNMSSLELGDSALYFCASSPGGAVGNTIYFGEGSWLTVV.

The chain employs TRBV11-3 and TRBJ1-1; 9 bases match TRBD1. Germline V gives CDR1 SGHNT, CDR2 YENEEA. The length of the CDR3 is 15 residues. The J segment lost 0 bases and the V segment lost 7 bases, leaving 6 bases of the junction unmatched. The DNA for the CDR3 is TGTGCCAGCAAAGGGGACAGGGCAGTGAACACTGAAGCTTTCTTT. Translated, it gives CASKGDRAVNTEAFF.

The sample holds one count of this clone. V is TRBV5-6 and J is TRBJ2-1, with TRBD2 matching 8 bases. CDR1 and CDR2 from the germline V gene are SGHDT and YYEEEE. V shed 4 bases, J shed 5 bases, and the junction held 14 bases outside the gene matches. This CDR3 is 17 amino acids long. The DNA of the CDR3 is TGTGCCAGCAGCCCACTCTCCCGGCGGGGGGCCAACAATGAGCAGTTCTTC. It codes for CASSPLSRRGANNEQFF.

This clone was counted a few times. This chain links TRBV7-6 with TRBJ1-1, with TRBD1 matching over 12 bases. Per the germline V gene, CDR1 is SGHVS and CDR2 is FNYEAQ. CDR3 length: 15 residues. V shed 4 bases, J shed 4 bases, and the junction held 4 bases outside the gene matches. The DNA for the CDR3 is TGTGCCAGCAGCTCCGGGACAGGGGGCTTCACTGAAGCTTTCTTT. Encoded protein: CASSSGTGGFTEAFF.

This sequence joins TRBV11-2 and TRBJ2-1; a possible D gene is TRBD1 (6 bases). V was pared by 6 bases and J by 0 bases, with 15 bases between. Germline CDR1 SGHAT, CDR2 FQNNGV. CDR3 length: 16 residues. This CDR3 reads CASSLGTLSSYNEQFF. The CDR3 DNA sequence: TGTGCCAGCAGTCTCGGGACACTGAGCTCCTACAATGAGCAGTTCTTC.

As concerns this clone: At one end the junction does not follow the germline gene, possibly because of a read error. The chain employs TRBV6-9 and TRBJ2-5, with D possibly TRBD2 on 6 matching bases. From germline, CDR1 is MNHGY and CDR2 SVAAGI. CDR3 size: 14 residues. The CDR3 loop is CASSYSMGGEAQYF. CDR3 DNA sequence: TGTGCCAGCAGTTACTCTATGGGGGGAGAGGCCCAGTACTTC.

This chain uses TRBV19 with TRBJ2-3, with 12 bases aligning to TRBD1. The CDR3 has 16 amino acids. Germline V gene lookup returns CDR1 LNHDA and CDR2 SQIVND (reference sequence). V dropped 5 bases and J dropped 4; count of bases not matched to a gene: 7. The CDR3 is CASSPGQGAWADTQYF. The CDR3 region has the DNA TGTGCCAGTAGTCCGGGACAGGGGGCTTGGGCAGATACGCAGTATTTT.

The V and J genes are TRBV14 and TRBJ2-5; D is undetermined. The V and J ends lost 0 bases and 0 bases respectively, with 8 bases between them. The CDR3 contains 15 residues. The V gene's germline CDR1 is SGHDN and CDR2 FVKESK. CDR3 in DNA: TGTGCCAGCAGCCAAGATTCCCCTAACCAAGAGACCCAGTACTTC. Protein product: CASSQDSPNQETQYF.

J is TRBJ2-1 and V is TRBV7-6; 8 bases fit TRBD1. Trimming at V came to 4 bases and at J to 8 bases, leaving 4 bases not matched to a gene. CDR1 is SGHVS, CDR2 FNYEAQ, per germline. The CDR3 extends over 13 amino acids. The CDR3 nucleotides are TGTGCCAGCAGCTCCTTGGACAGGGATGAGCAGTTCTTC. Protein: CASSSLDRDEQFF.

The CDR3 DNA reads TGCGCCAGCAGTCAATCGGGTGGGCACACCATATATTTT. Translation gives CASSQSGGHTIYF. This chain uses TRBV23-1 with TRBJ1-3; D gene uncertain. TRBV23-1 is treated as an ORF (open reading frame) with a function not yet certain. V was clipped by 0 bases and J by 8 bases, with 8 bases between them. The CDR3 is 13 residues long.

CDR3 sequence (DNA): TGCGCCAGCAGCCAAGATCAGGACAGGGGCTACGAGCAGTACTTC. The encoded protein is CASSQDQDRGYEQYF. The rearrangement uses TRBV4-1 and TRBJ2-7; TRBD1 agrees at 9 bases. Germline CDR1 MGHRA, CDR2 YSYEKL. The CDR3 is 15 residues long. Trimming took 0 bases from V and 3 from J; bases not matched to a gene: 3.